This TCR beta chain is from a study of shared clonotypes between healthy human individuals. Findings of the study overall: Clonotypes which were not shared had lower generation probabilities than clonotypes that all four donors shared.

CDR1 SGDLS and CDR2 YYNGEE come from the germline V gene. This CDR3 contains 13 residues. V was pared by 8 bases and J by 7 bases, with 15 bases between. Naive CD4+ cells were CD45RA-selected; the remaining cells were memory. The assay was run at deep level. Profiled with immunoSEQ multiplex PCR; TCRdb holds only in-frame clones, not every one. The sample contains under 2,500,000 clones, approximately 94% of which appear only once. Regarding this clone: Its antigen is not identified.

The TCR sequence derives from a man aged 18 to 30 in good health. The source material was naive CD4+ T cells sorted from blood. The subset here: CD45RA+ positively selected. The chain uses TRBV9 and TRBJ1-4; D is possibly TRBD1 (5 bases). The CDR3 protein is CASSREGSEKLFF. CDR3 nucleotides: TGTGCCAGTTCCAGGGAAGGAAGTGAAAAACTGTTTTTT.